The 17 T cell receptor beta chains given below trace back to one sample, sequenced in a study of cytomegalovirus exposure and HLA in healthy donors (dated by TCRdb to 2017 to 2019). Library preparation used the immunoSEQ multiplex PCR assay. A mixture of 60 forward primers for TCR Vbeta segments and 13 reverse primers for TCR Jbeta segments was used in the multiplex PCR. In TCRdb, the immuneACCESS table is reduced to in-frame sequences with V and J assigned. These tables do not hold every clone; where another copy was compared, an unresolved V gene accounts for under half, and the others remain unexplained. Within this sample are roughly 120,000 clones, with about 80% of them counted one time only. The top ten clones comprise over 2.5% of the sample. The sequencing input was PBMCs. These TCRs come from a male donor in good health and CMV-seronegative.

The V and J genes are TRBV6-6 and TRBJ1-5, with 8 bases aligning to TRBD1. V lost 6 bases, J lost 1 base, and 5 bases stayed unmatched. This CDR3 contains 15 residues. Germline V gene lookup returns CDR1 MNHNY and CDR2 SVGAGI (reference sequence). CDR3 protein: CASRVDRGSNQPQHF. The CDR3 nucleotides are TGTGCCAGCAGAGTAGACAGGGGAAGCAATCAGCCCCAGCATTTT.

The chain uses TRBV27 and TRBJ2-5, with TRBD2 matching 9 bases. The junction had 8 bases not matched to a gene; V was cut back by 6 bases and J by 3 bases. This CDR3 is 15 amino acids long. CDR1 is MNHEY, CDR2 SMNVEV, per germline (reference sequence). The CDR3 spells CASSKAGTSKETQYF. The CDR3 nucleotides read TGTGCCAGCAGCAAAGCCGGGACTAGCAAAGAGACCCAGTACTTC.

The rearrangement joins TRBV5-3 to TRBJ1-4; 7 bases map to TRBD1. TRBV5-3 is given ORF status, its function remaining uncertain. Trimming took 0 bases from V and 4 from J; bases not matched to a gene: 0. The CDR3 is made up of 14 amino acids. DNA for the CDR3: TGTGCCAGAAGCTTGGGACAGGGTAATGAAAAACTGTTTTTT. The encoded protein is CARSLGQGNEKLFF.

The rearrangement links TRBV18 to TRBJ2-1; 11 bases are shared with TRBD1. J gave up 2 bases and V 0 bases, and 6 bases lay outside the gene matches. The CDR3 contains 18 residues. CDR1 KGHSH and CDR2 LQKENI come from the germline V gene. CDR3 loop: CASSPPGTGGTPYNEQFF. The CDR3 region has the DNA TGTGCCAGCTCACCACCGGGGACAGGGGGAACCCCCTACAATGAGCAGTTCTTC. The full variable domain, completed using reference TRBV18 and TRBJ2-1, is NAGVMQNPRHLVRRRGQEARLRCSPMKGHSHVYWYRQLPEEGLKFMVYLQKENIIDESGMPKERFSAEFPKEGPSILRIQQVVRGDSAAYFCASSPPGTGGTPYNEQFFGPGTRLTVL.

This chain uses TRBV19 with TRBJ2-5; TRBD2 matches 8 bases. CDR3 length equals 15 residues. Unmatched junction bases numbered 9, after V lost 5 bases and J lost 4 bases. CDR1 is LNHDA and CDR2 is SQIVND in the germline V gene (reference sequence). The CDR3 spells CASSPRGGGLETQYF. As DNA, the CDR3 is TGTGCCAGTAGTCCCCGGGGCGGGGGGCTAGAGACCCAGTACTTC.

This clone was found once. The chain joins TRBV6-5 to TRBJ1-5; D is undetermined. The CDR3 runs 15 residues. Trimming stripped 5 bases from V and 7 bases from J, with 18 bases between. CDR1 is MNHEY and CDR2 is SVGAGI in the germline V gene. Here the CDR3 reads CASSPDGVRAQPQHF. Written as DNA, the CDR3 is TGTGCCAGCAGTCCGGACGGGGTAAGGGCCCAGCCCCAGCATTTT.

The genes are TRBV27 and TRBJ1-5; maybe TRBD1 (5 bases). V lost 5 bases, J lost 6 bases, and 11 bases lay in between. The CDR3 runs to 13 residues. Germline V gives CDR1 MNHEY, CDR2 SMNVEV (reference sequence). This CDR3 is CASSPSTVQPQHF. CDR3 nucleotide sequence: TGTGCCAGCAGTCCTTCGACAGTTCAGCCCCAGCATTTT.

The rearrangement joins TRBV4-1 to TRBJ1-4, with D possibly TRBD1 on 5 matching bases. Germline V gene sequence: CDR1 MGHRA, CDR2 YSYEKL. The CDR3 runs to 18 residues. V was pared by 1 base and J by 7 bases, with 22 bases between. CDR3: CASSQGLTGLTSGEKLFF. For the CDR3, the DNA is TGCGCCAGCAGCCAAGGTCTTACAGGTTTGACCTCCGGTGAAAAACTGTTTTTT.

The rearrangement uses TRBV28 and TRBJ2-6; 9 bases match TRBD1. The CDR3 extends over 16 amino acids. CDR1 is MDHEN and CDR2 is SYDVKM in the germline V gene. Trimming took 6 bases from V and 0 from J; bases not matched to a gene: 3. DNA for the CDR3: TGTGCCAGCAGACGACAGGGGGGCTCTGGGGCCAACGTCCTGACTTTC. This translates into CASRRQGGSGANVLTF.

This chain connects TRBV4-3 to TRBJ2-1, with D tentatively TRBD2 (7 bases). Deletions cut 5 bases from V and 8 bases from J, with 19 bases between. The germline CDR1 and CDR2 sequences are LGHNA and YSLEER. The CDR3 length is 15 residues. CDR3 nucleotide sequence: TGCGCCAGCAGCTGGAGTTGGGGGGGCGAGGATGAGCAGTTCTTC. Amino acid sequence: CASSWSWGGEDEQFF.

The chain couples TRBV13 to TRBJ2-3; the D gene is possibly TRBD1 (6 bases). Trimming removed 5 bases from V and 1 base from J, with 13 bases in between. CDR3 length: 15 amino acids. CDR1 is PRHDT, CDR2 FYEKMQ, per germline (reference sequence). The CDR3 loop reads CASSLIRQGTDTQYF. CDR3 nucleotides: TGTGCCAGCAGCCTAATTAGACAGGGCACAGATACGCAGTATTTT.

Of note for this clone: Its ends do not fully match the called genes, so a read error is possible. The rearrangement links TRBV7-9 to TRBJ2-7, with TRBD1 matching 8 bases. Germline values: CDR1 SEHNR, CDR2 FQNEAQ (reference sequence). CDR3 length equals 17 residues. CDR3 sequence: CSSSSSLGGQGAYEQYF. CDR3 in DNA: TGTTCCAGCAGCTCCTCCCTGGGCGGACAGGGTGCCTACGAGCAGTACTTC.

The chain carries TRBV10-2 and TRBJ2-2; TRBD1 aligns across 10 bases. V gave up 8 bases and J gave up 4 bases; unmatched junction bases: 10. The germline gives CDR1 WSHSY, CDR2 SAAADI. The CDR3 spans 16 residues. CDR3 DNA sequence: TGCGCCAGCCGAGACAGGGGGCGTCTGCGCACCGGGGAGCTGTTTTTT. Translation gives CASRDRGRLRTGELFF.

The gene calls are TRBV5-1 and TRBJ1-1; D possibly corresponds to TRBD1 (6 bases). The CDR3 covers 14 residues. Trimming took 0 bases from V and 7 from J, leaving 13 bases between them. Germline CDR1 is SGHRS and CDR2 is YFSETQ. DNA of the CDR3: TGCGCCAGCAGCTTGGTACAGGGAGATGGTGAAGCTTTCTTT. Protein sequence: CASSLVQGDGEAFF.

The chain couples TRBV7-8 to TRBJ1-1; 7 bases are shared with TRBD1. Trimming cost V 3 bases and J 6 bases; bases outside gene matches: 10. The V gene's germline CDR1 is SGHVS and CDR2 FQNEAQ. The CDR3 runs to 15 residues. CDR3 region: CASSLRGPFGAEAFF. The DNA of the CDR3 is TGTGCCAGCAGCTTGAGGGGGCCCTTTGGGGCTGAAGCTTTCTTT. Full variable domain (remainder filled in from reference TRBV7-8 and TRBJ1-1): GAGVSQSPRYKVAKRGQDVALRCDPISGHVSLFWYQQALGQGPEFLTYFQNEAQLDKSGLPSDRFFAERPEGSVSTLKIQRTQQEDSAVYLCASSLRGPFGAEAFFGQGTRLTVV.

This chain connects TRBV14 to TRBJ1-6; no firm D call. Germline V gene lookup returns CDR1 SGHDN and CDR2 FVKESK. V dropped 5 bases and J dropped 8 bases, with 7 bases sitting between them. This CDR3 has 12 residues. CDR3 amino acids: CASSDFDSPLHF. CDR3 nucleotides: TGTGCCAGCAGCGACTTTGATTCACCCCTCCACTTT.

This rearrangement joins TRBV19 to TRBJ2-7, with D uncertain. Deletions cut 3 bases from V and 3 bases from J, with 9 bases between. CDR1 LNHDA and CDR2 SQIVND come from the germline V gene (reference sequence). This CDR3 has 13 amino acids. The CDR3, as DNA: TGTGCCAGTAGTATCGGTTCATACTACGAGCAGTACTTC. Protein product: CASSIGSYYEQYF.